Included here is one TCR beta chain sequence, with context. Its antigen is undetermined. Barcoded TCR alpha and TCR beta cDNA libraries with UMIs came from 5'RACE using constant-segment primers. TCRdb re-called the 5' RACE reads through MiXCR, storing one row per CDR3 protein. The sample contains roughly 580,000 distinct CDR3 sequences, about a sixth of which appear only once. CDR1 is DFQATT and CDR2 is SNEGSKA in the germline V gene (reference sequence). CDR3 size: 15 residues. Trimming at V came to 2 bases and at J to 8 bases, leaving 10 bases not matched to a gene. The sample originates from a study of T-cell memory formation after mild COVID-19. The study, taken as a whole, reports: Memory from before infection featured some responding clones, which suggests cross-reactive memory joined. CD8+ contracting clones occupied EMRA, while CD4+ ones occupied mainly CM and EM.

This sequence joins TRBV20-1 and TRBJ2-1, with 9 bases matching TRBD2. Material: PBMCs or a T cell subset sorted from them (not recorded which). The clonotype comes from an adult woman who had mild COVID-19 (a few samples of this study predate the infection). Cell type and time point are not known. The CDR3 spells CSARTQLAGTDEQFF. In DNA, the CDR3 is TGCAGTGCTAGAACCCAACTAGCGGGTACGGATGAGCAGTTCTTC.